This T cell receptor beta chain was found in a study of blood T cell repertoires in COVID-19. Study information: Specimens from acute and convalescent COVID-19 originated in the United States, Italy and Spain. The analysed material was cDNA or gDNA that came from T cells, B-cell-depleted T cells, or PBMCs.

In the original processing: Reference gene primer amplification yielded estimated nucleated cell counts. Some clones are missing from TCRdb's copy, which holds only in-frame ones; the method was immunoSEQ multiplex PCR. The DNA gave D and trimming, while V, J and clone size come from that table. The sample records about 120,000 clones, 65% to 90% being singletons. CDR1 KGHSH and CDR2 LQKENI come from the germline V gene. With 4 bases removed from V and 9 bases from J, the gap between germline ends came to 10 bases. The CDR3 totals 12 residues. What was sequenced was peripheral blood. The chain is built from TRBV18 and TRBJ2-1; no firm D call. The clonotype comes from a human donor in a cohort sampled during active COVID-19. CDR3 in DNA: TGTGCCAGCTCACGGTCAGGTCCTGAGCAGTTCTTC. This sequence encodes CASSRSGPEQFF.